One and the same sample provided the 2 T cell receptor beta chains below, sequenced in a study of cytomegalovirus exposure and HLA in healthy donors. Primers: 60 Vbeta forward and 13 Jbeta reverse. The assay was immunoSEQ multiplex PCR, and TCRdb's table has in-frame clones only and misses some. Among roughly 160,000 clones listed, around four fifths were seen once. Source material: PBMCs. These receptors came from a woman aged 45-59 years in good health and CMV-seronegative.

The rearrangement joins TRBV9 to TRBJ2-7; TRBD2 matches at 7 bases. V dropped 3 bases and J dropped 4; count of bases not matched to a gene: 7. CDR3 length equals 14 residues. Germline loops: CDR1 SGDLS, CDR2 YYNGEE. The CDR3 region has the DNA TGTGCCAGCAGCGCATCGGGGGGATCATACGAGCAGTACTTC. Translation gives CASSASGGSYEQYF.

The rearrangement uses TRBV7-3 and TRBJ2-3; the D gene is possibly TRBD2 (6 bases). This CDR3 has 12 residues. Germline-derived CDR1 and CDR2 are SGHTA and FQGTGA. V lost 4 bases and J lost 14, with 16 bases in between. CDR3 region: CASSSPGTRWYF. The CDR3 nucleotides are TGTGCCAGCAGCTCCCCCGGGACTCGCTGGTATTTT.